The sequence of this T cell receptor (beta chain) was determined in a study of PD-L1 blockade in urothelial cancer. Background on the study: Prior chemotherapy ranged from 0 to 3 regimens per patient. After treatment start, blood was analyzed at 3 weeks (second dose) and at 6 weeks.

This sample's time point: pretreatment peripheral blood. Generated by immunoSEQ multiplex PCR, the TCRdb table keeps only in-frame clones and is missing some. The sample records around 71,000 clones, roughly 80% being singletons. The germline CDR1 and CDR2 sequences are SGHTA and FQGNSA. The germline V and J ends were trimmed by 1 base and 1 base, with 8 bases remaining between them. This CDR3 spans 15 amino acids. The chain carries TRBV7-2 and TRBJ1-5; weak D call: TRBD1 (6 bases). This receptor was taken from a man aged 35 to 55 with urothelial cancer. This specimen consisted of PBMCs, obtained around atezolizumab (anti-PD-L1) treatment. This chain's CDR3 is CASSLVGGSNQPQHF. For the CDR3, the DNA is TGTGCCAGCAGCTTAGTTGGGGGCAGCAATCAGCCCCAGCATTTT.